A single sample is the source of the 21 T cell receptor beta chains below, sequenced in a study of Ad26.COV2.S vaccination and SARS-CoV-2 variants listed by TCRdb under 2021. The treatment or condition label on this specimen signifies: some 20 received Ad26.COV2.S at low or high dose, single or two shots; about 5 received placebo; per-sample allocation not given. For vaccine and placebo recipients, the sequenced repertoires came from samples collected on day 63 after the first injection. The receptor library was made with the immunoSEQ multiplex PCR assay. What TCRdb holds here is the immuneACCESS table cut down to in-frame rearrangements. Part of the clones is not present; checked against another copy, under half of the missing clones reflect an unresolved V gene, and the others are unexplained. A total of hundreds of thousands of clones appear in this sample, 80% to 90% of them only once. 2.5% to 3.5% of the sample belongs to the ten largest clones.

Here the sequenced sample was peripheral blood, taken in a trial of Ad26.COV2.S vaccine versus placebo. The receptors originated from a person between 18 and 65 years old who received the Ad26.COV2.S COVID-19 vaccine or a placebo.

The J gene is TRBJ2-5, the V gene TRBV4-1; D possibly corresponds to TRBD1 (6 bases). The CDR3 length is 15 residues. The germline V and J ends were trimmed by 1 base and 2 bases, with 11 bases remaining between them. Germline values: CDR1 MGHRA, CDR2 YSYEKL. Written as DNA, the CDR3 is TGCGCCAGCAGCCAAGTACAGGGAGAACAAGAGACCCAGTACTTC. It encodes CASSQVQGEQETQYF.

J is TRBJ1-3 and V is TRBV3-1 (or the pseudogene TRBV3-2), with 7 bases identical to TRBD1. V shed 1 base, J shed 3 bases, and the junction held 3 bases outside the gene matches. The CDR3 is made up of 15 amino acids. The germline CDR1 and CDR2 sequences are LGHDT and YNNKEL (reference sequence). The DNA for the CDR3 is TGTGCCAGCAGCCAAGTAACAGGGGTTGGAAACACCATATATTTT. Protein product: CASSQVTGVGNTIYF.

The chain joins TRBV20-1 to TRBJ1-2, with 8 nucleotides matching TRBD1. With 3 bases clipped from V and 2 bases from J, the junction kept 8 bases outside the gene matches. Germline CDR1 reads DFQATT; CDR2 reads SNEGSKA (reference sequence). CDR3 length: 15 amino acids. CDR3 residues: CSASIRTGKNYGYTF. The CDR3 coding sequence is TGCAGTGCTAGTATCCGGACAGGGAAGAACTATGGCTACACCTTC.

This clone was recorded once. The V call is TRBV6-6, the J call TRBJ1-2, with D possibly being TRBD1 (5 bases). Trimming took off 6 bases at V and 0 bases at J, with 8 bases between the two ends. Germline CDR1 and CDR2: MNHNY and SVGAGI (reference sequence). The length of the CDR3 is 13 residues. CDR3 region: CASREGPNYGYTF. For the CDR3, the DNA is TGTGCCAGCAGGGAGGGACCTAACTATGGCTACACCTTC.

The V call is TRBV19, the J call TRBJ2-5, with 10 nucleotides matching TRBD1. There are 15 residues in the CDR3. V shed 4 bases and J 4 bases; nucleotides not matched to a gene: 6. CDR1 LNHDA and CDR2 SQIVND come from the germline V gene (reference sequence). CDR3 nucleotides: TGTGCCAGTAGTAGGGACAGGGGAAATAGAGAGACCCAGTACTTC. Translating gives CASSRDRGNRETQYF.

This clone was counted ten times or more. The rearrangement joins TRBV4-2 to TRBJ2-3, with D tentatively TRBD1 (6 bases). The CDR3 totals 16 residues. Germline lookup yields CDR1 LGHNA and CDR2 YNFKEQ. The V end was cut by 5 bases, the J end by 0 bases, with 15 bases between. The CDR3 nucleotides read TGTGCCAGCAGCTCGCCGACAGGCCGAAGCACAGATACGCAGTATTTT. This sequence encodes CASSSPTGRSTDTQYF.

CDR3 protein: CASSISGSRSYNEQFF. DNA for the CDR3: TGTGCCAGTAGTATTAGCGGGAGCAGGTCCTACAATGAGCAGTTCTTC. This chain links TRBV19 with TRBJ2-1; 9 nucleotides align to TRBD2. CDR1 and CDR2 from the germline V gene are LNHDA and SQIVND (reference sequence). Unmatched junction bases numbered 4, after V lost 3 bases and J lost 1 base. The CDR3 is made up of 16 amino acids.

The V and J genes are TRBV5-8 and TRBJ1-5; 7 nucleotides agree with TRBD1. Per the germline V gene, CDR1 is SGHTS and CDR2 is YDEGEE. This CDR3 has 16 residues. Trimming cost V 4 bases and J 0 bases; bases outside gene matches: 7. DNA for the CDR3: TGTGCCAGCAGCCCGGGACAGAGACCTAGCAATCAGCCCCAGCATTTT. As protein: CASSPGQRPSNQPQHF.

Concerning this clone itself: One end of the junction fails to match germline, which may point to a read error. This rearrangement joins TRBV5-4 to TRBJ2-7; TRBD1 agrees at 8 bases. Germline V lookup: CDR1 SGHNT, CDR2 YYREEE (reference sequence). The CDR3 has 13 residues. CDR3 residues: CASSPMPGQGAMF. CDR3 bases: TGTGCCAGCAGCCCAATGCCAGGCCAGGGGGCAATGTTC. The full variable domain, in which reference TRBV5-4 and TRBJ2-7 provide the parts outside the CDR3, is ETGVTQSPTHLIKTRGQQVTLRCSSQSGHNTVSWYQQALGQGPQFIFQYYREEENGRGNFPPRFSGLQFPNYSSELNVNALELDDSALYLCASSPMPGQGAMFGPGTRLTVT.

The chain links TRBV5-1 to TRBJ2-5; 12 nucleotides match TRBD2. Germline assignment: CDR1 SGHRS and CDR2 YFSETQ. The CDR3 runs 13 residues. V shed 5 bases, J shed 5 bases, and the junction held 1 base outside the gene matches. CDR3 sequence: CASRGTSGETQYF. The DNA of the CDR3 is TGCGCCAGCAGAGGGACTAGCGGGGAGACCCAGTACTTC.

The CDR3 DNA sequence: TGTGCCAGTAGTTCCGAAGAGACCCAGTACTTC. Translated, it gives CASSSEETQYF. The rearrangement links TRBV19 to TRBJ2-5; D uncertain. The germline gives CDR1 LNHDA, CDR2 SQIVND (reference sequence). V was cut by 5 bases and J by 3 bases, with 4 bases left in between. CDR3 length equals 11 residues. The complete variable domain, with remaining parts taken from reference TRBV19 and TRBJ2-5, reads DGGITQSPKYLFRKEGQNVTLSCEQNLNHDAMYWYRQDPGQGLRLIYYSQIVNDFQKGDIAEGYSVSREKKESFPLTVTSAQKNPTAFYLCASSSEETQYFGPGTRLLVL.

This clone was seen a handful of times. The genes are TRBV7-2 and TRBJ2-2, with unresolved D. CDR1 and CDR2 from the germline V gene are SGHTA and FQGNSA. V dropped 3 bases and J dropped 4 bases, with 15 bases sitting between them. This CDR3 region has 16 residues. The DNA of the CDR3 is TGTGCCAGCAGCTTCGAATGGGCCCGAGGCACCGGGGAGCTGTTTTTT. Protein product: CASSFEWARGTGELFF. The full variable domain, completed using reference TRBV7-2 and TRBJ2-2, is GAGVSQSPSNKVTEKGKDVELRCDPISGHTALYWYRQSLGQGLEFLIYFQGNSAPDKSGLPSDRFSAERTGGSVSTLTIQRTQQEDSAVYLCASSFEWARGTGELFFGEGSRLTVL.

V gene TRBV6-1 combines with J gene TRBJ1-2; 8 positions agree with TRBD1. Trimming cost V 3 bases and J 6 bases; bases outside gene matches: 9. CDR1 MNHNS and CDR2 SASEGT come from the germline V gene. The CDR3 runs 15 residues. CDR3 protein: CASSEFTGGADGYTF. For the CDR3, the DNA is TGTGCCAGCAGTGAGTTCACAGGGGGAGCGGATGGCTACACCTTC.

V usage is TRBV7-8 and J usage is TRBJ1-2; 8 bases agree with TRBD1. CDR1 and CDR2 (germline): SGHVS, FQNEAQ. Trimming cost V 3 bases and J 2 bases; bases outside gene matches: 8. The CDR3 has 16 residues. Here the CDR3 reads CASSFVGAGGNYGYTF. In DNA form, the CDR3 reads TGTGCCAGCAGCTTCGTAGGGGCAGGGGGCAACTATGGCTACACCTTC.

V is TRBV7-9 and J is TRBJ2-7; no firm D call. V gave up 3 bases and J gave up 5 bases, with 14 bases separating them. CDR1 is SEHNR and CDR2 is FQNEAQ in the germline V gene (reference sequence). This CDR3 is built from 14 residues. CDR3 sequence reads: CASSFPGAANEQYF. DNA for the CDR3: TGTGCCAGCAGCTTCCCAGGAGCAGCGAACGAGCAGTACTTC.

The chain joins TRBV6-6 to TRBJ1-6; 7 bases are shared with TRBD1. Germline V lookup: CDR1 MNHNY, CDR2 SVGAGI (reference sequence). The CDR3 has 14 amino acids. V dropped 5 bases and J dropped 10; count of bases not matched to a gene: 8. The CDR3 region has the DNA TGTGCCAGCAGTCAACAGGGGTCTGACTCACCCCTCCACTTT. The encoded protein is CASSQQGSDSPLHF.

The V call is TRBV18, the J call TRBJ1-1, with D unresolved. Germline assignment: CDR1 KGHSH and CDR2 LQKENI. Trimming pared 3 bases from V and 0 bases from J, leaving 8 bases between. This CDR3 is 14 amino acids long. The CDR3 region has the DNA TGTGCCAGCTCACCGACAAGCATGAACACTGAAGCTTTCTTT. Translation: CASSPTSMNTEAFF. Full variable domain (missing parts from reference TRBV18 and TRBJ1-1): NAGVMQNPRHLVRRRGQEARLRCSPMKGHSHVYWYRQLPEEGLKFMVYLQKENIIDESGMPKERFSAEFPKEGPSILRIQQVVRGDSAAYFCASSPTSMNTEAFFGQGTRLTVV.

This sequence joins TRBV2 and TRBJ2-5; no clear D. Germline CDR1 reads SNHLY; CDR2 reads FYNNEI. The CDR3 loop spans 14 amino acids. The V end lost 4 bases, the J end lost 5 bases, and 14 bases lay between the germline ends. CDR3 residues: CASSASGTWETQYF. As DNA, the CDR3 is TGTGCCAGCAGTGCTTCCGGTACCTGGGAGACCCAGTACTTC.

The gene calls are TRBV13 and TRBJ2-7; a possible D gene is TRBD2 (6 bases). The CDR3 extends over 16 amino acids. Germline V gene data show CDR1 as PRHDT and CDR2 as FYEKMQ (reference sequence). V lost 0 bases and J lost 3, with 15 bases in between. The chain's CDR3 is CASSLGRGGDLYEQYF. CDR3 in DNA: TGTGCCAGCAGCTTAGGCCGGGGAGGAGACCTCTACGAGCAGTACTTC.

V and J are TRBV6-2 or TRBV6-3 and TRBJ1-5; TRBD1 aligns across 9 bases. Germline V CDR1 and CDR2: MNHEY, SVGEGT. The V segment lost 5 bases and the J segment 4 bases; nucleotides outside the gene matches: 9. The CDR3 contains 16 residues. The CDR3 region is CASSRTGTGFNQPQHF. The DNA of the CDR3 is TGTGCCAGCAGTCGTACCGGGACAGGGTTTAATCAGCCCCAGCATTTT.

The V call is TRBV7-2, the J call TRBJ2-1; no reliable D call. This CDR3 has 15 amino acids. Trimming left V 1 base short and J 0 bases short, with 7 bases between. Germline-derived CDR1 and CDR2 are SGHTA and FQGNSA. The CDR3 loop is CASSLGLHSYNEQFF. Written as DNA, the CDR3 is TGTGCCAGCAGCTTAGGGCTGCACTCCTACAATGAGCAGTTCTTC.